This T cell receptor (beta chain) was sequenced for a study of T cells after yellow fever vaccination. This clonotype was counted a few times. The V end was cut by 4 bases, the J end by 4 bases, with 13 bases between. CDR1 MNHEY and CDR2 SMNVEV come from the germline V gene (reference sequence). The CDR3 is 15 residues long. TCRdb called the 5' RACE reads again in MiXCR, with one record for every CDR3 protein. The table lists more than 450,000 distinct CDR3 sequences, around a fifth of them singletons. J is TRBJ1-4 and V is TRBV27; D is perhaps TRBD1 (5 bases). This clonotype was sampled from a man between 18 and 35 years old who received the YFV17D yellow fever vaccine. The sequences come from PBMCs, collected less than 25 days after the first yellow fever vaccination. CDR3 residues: CASSSSPDSNEKLFF. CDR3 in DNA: TGTGCCAGCAGTTCCTCACCCGACAGTAATGAAAAACTGTTTTTT.